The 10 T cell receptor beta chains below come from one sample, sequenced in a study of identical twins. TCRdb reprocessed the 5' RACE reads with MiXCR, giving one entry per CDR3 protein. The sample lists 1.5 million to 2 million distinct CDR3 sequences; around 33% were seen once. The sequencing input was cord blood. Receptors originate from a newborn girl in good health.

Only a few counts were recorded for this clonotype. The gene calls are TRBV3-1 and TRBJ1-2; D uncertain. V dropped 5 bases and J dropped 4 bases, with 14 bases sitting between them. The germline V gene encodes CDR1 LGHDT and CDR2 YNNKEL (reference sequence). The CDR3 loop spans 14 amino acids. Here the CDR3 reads CASSSSADIYGYTF. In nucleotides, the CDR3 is TGTGCCAGCAGCTCAAGTGCCGATATCTATGGCTACACCTTC.

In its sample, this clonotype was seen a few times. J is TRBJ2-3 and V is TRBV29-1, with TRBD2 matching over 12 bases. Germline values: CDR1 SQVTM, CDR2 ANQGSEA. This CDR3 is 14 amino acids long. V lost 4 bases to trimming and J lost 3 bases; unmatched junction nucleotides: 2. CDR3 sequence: CSVGGTSGTDTQYF. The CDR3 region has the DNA TGCAGCGTTGGCGGGACTAGCGGGACAGATACGCAGTATTTT.

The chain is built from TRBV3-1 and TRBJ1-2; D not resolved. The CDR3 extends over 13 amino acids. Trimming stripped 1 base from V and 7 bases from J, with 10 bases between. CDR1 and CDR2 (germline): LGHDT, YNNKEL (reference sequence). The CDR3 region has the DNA TGTGCCAGCAGCCAAGGGTCGTCGACTGGCTACACCTTC. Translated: CASSQGSSTGYTF.

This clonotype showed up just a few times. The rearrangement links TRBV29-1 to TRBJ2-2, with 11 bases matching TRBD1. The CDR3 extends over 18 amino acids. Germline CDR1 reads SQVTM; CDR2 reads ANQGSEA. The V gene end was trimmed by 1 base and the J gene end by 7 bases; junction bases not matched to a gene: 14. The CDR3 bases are TGCAGCGTTGAAGCCTTTCGGGACAGGGGGTCTCAGGGCGGGGAGCTGTTTTTT. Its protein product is CSVEAFRDRGSQGGELFF.

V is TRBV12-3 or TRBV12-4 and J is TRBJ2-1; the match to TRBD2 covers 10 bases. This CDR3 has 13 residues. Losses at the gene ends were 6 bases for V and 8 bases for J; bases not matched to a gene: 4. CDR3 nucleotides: TGTGCCAGCAGAGTAGCGGGAGGATATGAGCAGTTCTTC. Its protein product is CASRVAGGYEQFF.

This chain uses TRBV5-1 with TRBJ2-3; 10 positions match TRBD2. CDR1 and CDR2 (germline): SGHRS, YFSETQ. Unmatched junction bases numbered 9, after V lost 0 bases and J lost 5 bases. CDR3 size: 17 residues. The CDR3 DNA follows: TGCGCCAGCAGCTTGGCTCTAGCGGGGGCCAGGGGAGATACGCAGTATTTT. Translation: CASSLALAGARGDTQYF.

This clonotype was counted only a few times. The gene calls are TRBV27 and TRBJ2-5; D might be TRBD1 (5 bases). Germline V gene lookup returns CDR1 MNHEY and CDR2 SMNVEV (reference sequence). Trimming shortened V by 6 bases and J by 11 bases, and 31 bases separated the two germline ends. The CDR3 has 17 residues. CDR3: CASRNQTRRDLIWKQYF. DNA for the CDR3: TGTGCCAGCAGAAACCAAACTCGCAGGGATCTGATTTGGAAGCAGTACTTC.

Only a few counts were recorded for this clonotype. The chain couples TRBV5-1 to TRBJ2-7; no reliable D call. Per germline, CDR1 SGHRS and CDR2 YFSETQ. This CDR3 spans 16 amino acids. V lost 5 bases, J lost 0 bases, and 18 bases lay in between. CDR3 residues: CASSPSPQTSSYEQYF. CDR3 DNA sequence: TGCGCCAGCAGTCCTTCGCCCCAAACCAGCTCCTACGAGCAGTACTTC.

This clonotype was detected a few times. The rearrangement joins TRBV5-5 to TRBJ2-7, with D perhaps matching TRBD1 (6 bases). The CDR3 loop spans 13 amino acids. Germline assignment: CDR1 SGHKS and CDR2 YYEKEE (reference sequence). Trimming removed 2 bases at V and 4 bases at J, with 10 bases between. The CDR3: CASSFGTKYEQYF. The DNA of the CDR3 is TGTGCCAGCAGCTTCGGGACAAAATACGAGCAGTACTTC.

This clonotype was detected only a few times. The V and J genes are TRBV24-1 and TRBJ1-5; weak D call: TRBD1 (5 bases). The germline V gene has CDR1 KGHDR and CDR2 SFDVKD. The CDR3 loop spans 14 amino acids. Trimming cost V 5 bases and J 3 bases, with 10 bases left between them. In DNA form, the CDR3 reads TGTGCCACCAGTGGGTCGGGGGACAATCAGCCCCAGCATTTT. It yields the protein CATSGSGDNQPQHF.